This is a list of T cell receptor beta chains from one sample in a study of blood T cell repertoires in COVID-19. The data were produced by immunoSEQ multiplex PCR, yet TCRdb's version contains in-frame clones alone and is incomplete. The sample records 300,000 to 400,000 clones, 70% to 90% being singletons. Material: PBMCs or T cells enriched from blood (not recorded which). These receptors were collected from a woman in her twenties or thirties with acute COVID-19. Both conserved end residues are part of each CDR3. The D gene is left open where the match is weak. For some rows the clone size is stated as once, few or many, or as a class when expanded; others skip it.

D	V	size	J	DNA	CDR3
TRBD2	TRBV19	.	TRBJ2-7	TGTGCCAGTAGTAAGCGGGACGGCTCCTACGAGCAGTACTTC	CASSKRDGSYEQYF
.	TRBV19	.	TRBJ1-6	TGTGCCAGTAGTACGTCGGGGCGCACAGGGAATTCACCCCTCCACTTT	CASSTSGRTGNSPLHF
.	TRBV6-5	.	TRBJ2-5	TGTGCCAGCAGTTACGAATCACGGGGGGAGACCCAGTACTTC	CASSYESRGETQYF
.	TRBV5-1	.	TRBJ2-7	TGCGCCAGCAGCTACCCCACGGGGAAACAGTACTTC	CASSYPTGKQYF
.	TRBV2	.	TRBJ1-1	TGTGCCAGCAGTTACAATCCGGGACACCTCTACACTGAAGCTTTCTTT	CASSYNPGHLYTEAFF
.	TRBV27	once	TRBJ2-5	TGTGCCAGCAGTTTATCGAGGCGAGAGACCCAGTACTTC	CASSLSRRETQYF
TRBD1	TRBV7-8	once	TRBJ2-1	TGTGCCAGCAGCTTTTCAGGGGGCCCGAGCTCCTACAATGAGCAGTTCTTC	CASSFSGGPSSYNEQFF
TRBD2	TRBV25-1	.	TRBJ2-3	TGTGCCACCGGACTAGCGGGGGGCCACCGGAGCACAGATACGCAGTATTTT	CATGLAGGHRSTDTQYF
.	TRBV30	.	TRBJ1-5	TGTGCCTGGGCCGAAAACAGCGGGCGTCAGCCCCAGCATTTT	CAWAENSGRQPQHF
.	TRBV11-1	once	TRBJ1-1	TGTGCCAGCAGCTTCTGGGGGGGCGACACTGAAGCTTTCTTT	CASSFWGGDTEAFF
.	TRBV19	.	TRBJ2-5	TGTGCCAGTAGGGTCAGGGGCGGCCGCTCGGAGACCCAGTACTTC	CASRVRGGRSETQYF
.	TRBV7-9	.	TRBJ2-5	TGTGCCAGCAGCTTAGGGAGGGGCGGTCAAGAGACCCAGTACTTC	CASSLGRGGQETQYF
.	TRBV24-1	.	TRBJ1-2	TGTGCCACCAGTGATCAGGTTACTAACTATGGCTACACCTTC	CATSDQVTNYGYTF
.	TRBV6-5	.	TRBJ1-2	TGTGCCAGCAGTCTAGGTCCTAACTATGGCTACACCTTC	CASSLGPNYGYTF
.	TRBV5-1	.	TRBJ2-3	TGCGCCAGCAGCTTGGATGGGGGGAGCACAGATACGCAGTATTTT	CASSLDGGSTDTQYF
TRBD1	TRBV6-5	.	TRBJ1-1	TGTGCCAGCAGTCGACAGGGGGCTAGCACTGAAGCTTTCTTT	CASSRQGASTEAFF
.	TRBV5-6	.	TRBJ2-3	TGTGCCAGCAGCTTGGTCGCAGTGGGGGCCGATACGCAGTATTTT	CASSLVAVGADTQYF
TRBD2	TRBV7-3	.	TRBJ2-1	TGTGCCAGCAGCTTAATAGCGGGGTCCTACAATGAGCAGTTCTTC	CASSLIAGSYNEQFF
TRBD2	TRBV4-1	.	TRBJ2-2	TGCGCCAGCAGCCGAGGACTAGCGGGGGGACTCGTCACCGGGGAGCTGTTTTTT	CASSRGLAGGLVTGELFF
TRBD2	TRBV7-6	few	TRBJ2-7	TGTGCCAGCAGCCTCCGGGAGGGGGGCTCCTACGAGCAGTACTTC	CASSLREGGSYEQYF
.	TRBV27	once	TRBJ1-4	TGTGCCAGCAGTTTCTTCGGTGAAAAACTGTTTTTT	CASSFFGEKLFF
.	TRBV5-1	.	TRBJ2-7	TGCGCCAGCAGCTTGGCGGCAGGGAAGTACGAGCAGTACTTC	CASSLAAGKYEQYF
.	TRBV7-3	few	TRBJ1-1	TGTGCCAGCAGTCTATGGTCGGACACTGAAGCTTTCTTT	CASSLWSDTEAFF
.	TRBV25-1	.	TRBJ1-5	TGTGCCAGCAGTGAAAGTCAGGGAAATCAGCCCCAGCATTTT	CASSESQGNQPQHF
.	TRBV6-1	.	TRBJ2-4	TGTGCCAGCAGTGAATTAGGGGGCAAAAACATTCAGTACTTC	CASSELGGKNIQYF
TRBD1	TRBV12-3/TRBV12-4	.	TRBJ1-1	TGTGCCACAAGAACCAACAGGGGGACTGAAGCTTTCTTT	CATRTNRGTEAFF
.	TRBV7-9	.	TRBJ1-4	TGTGCCAGCAGCTTTGTACAGGCCAATGAAAAACTGTTTTTT	CASSFVQANEKLFF
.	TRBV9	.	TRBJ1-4	TGTGCCAGCAGCCACCGTGGGGGAGGGGGAACTAATGAAAAACTGTTTTTT	CASSHRGGGGTNEKLFF
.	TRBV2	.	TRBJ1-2	TGTGCCAGCAGTGCAACAAACTATGGCTACACCTTC	CASSATNYGYTF
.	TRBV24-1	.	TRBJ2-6	TGTGCCACCAGTGATCCCAGGGATCCCAGGGCCTCTGGGGCCAACGTCCTGACTTTC	CATSDPRDPRASGANVLTF
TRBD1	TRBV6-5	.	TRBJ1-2	TGTGCCTCATCCGAACAGGGGGCGCTTATCTATGGCTACACCTTC	CASSEQGALIYGYTF
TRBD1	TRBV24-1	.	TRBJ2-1	TGTGCCACCAGTGATTCGGGCAGGGGGATCGTTGATGAGCAGTTCTTC	CATSDSGRGIVDEQFF
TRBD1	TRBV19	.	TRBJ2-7	TGTGCCAGTAGTCCGCGGACAGGGGGCGAGCAGTACTTC	CASSPRTGGEQYF
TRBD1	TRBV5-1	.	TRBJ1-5	TGCGCCACCCTACCGGGACAGTATAGCAATCAGCCCCAGCATTTT	CATLPGQYSNQPQHF
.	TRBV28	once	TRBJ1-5	TGTGCCAGCAGTACTGGACAGTACAATCAGCCCCAGCATTTT	CASSTGQYNQPQHF
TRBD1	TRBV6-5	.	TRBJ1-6	TGTGCCAGCCGGGACAGATATTCACCCCTCCACTTT	CASRDRYSPLHF
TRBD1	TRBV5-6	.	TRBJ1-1	TGTGCCAGCAGCTCTAGGGACAGCTTCATGAACACTGAAGCTTTCTTT	CASSSRDSFMNTEAFF
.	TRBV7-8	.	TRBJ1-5	TGTGCCAGCAGCTTATTCACCCTAAATCAGCCCCAGCATTTT	CASSLFTLNQPQHF
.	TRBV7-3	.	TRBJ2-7	TGTGCCAGCAGCTTACGGGCGGGCTACGAGCAGTACTTC	CASSLRAGYEQYF
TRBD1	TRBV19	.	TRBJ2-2	TGTGCCAGTAGCTACAGGGGCCCCACCGGGGAGCTGTTTTTT	CASSYRGPTGELFF
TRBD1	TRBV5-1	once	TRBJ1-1	TGCGCCAGCAGCTTCCTCGGGACAGGGAGGACGGACACTGAAGCTTTCTTT	CASSFLGTGRTDTEAFF
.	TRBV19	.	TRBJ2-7	TGTGCCAGTAGTGCTACGCGGGGGACAAGCTCCTACGAGCAGTACTTC	CASSATRGTSSYEQYF
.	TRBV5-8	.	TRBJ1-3	TGTGCCAGCAGCTTGTCCTGGAGCTCTGGAAACACCATATATTTT	CASSLSWSSGNTIYF
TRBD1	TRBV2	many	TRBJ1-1	TGTGCCAGCAGCGCCCCCGGGACAGTGAACACTGAAGCTTTCTTT	CASSAPGTVNTEAFF
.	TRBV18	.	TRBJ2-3	TGTGCCAGCTCACTACAGAGGGACACAGATACGCAGTATTTT	CASSLQRDTDTQYF
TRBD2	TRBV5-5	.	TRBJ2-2	TGTGCCAGCAGCTATGGACTAGCGGGGGGGCCGGACGGGGAGCTGTTTTTT	CASSYGLAGGPDGELFF
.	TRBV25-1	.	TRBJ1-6	TGTGCCAGCAGTGAATTCGGACCCCTCCACTTT	CASSEFGPLHF
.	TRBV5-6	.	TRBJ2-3	TGTGCCAGCAGCTTGGCGGGGGGCGTCACAGATACGCAGTATTTT	CASSLAGGVTDTQYF
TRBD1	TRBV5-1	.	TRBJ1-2	TGCGCCAGCAGCCCGGGGGACAGGAACTATGGCTACACCTTC	CASSPGDRNYGYTF